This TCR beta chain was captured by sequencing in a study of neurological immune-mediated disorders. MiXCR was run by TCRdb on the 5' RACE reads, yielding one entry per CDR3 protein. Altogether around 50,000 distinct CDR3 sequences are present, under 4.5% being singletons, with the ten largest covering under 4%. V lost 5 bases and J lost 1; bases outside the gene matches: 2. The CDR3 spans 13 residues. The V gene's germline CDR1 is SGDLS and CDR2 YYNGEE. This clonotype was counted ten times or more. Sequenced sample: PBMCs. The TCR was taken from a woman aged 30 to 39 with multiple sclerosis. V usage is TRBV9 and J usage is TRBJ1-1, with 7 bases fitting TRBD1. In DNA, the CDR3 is TGTGCCAGCAGTCGACAGGGGAACACTGAAGCTTTCTTT. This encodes CASSRQGNTEAFF.